This TCR beta chain came from a study of blood T cell repertoires in COVID-19. This clone has only one observation. Data came from immunoSEQ multiplex PCR; TCRdb stores just in-frame clones and leaves some out. The data contain about 320,000 clones, around 84% of them singletons. The V end lost 0 bases, the J end lost 4 bases, and 8 bases lay between the germline ends. Germline CDR1 reads LGHNA; CDR2 reads YNFKEQ. The CDR3 length is 14 residues. The sequencing input was PBMCs or T cells enriched from blood (not recorded which). This rearrangement joins TRBV4-2 to TRBJ2-3, with D uncertain. This TCR was sampled from a woman aged 25 to 39 who had been exposed to COVID-19. CDR3 bases: TGTGCCAGCAGCCAAGATTTGGGCCCAGATACGCAGTATTTT. Translating it yields CASSQDLGPDTQYF.